This entry concerns a single TCR beta chain. Its antigen is not identified. As to time point: week 47, end of study. Mutant IDH1 20-mer peptide, at 300 ug, made up each vaccine dose, with topical imiquimod. This specimen belongs to a study of a mutant IDH1 vaccine in newly diagnosed glioma. Study information: Patients began vaccination 4-6 weeks after radiotherapy alone, or with temozolomide cycles.

Assay: immunoSEQ multiplex PCR; the TCRdb copy retains only in-frame clones and omits some. The sample carries around 53,000 clones, less than 85% recorded once. The germline V and J ends were trimmed by 4 bases and 3 bases, with 18 bases remaining between them. CDR1 and CDR2 from the germline V gene are SEHNR and FQNEAQ (reference sequence). CDR3 length: 16 residues. This sequence was found in a woman between 25 and 40 years old with glioma. Some clones in this sample may be carry-over from other donors' samples. The chain carries TRBV7-9 and TRBJ2-5; no firm D call. The material sequenced was PBMCs, taken from a glioma patient whose treatment included an IDH1 peptide vaccine. The CDR3 here is CASSSRPPGREETQYF. In nucleotides, the CDR3 is TGTGCCAGCAGCTCGAGACCCCCCGGAAGGGAAGAGACCCAGTACTTC.